The rows below give T cell receptor beta chains drawn from one sample of a study of glioma-infiltrating T cells. TCRdb re-derived calls from the multiplex PCR reads in MiXCR, one entry per CDR3 protein. This table has tens of thousands of distinct CDR3 sequences, about a quarter appearing once. The material sequenced was glioma tissue, nonneoplastic brain tissue, or PBMCs (not recorded which). These receptor sequences come from a human donor with low-grade glioma or glioblastoma, undergoing nonglioma brain surgery, or in good health (not recorded which). CDR3s include the opening cysteine and the closing phenylalanine or tryptophan. D genes are given only for firm matches. Expanded clones are given a class, and other clones once, few, many or no size at all.

>many|TRBD2|TRBV20-1|TRBJ2-1
CSAPGLAGVGEQFF
TGCAGTGCTCCGGGACTAGCGGGAGTTGGTGAGCAGTTCTTC
>few|-|TRBV7-9|TRBJ2-1
CASSPVGNEQFF
TGTGCCAGCAGCCCAGTGGGTAATGAGCAGTTCTTC
>many|-|TRBV27|TRBJ2-7
CASRGSYEQYF
TGTGCCAGCCGCGGTTCCTACGAGCAGTACTTC
>many|TRBD2|TRBV7-2|TRBJ2-3
CASSFGGRGTDTQYF
TGTGCCAGCAGCTTTGGGGGGAGGGGCACAGATACGCAGTATTTT
>-|-|TRBV12-3/TRBV12-4|TRBJ2-5
CASLRGAGARIQETQYF
TGTGCCAGCCTCAGGGGGGCGGGCGCGAGGATTCAAGAGACCCAGTACTTC
>many|-|TRBV7-9|TRBJ1-2
CASSFRETNYGYTF
TGTGCCAGCAGCTTTAGGGAAACTAACTATGGCTACACCTTC
>many|-|TRBV3-1|TRBJ1-1
CASSLRGAVAEAFF
TGTGCCAGCAGCCTGAGGGGGGCTGTGGCTGAAGCTTTCTTT
>many|-|TRBV3-1|TRBJ2-6
CASSQTFSGANVLTF
TGTGCCAGCAGCCAGACATTCTCTGGGGCCAACGTCCTGACTTTC
>many|-|TRBV20-1|TRBJ2-7
CSARRQDISYEQYF
TGCAGTGCCCGCCGGCAGGATATCTCCTACGAGCAGTACTTC
>many|-|TRBV2|TRBJ2-3
CASARTVASADTQYF
TGTGCCAGCGCTAGGACGGTCGCGAGCGCAGATACGCAGTATTTT
>many|-|TRBV6-1|TRBJ1-3
CASSGAGNTIYF
TGTGCCAGCAGCGGAGCTGGAAACACCATATATTTT
>many|TRBD2|TRBV20-1|TRBJ2-3
CSAGTSSTDTQYF
TGCAGTGCTGGGACTAGCAGCACAGATACGCAGTATTTT
>few|-|TRBV18|TRBJ2-5
CASSPTGQQETQYF
TGTGCCAGCTCACCTACCGGACAGCAAGAGACCCAGTACTTC
>many|-|TRBV15|TRBJ1-2
CATSRDKGLAYGYTF
TGTGCCACCAGCAGAGATAAAGGGTTAGCATATGGCTACACCTTC
>few|TRBD2|TRBV5-4|TRBJ2-2
CASSGVAGSPGELFF
TGTGCCAGCAGCGGAGTAGCGGGGTCTCCCGGGGAGCTGTTTTTT
>many|-|TRBV18|TRBJ2-7
CASSPSQGPYEQYF
TGTGCCAGCTCACCATCCCAGGGGCCCTACGAGCAGTACTTC
>-|-|TRBV7-2|TRBJ1-1
CASSLVAGSGTEPFF
TGTGCCAGCAGCTTAGTGGCCGGTTCGGGCACTGAACCTTTCTTT
>-|-|TRBV14|TRBJ2-4
CASSQDGDGWGLAKNIQYF
TGTGCCAGCAGCCAAGATGGAGACGGTTGGGGTTTAGCCAAAAACATTCAGTACTTC
>-|TRBD2|TRBV20-1|TRBJ2-1
CSAEGTSGRLGEQFF
TGCAGTGCAGAGGGGACTAGCGGGAGGCTCGGGGAGCAGTTCTTC
>many|-|TRBV15|TRBJ1-1
CATSRDKSGNTEAFF
TGTGCCACCAGCAGAGATAAGAGCGGGAACACTGAAGCTTTCTTT
>many|-|TRBV27|TRBJ2-7
CASSLHDGDRYEQYF
TGTGCCAGCAGTTTACACGACGGAGACAGGTACGAGCAGTACTTC
>many|-|TRBV15|TRBJ2-6
CATSRDTGNSGANVLTF
TGTGCCACCAGCAGGGACACAGGGAACTCTGGGGCCAACGTCCTGACTTTC
>-|-|TRBV2|TRBJ2-7
CASIFQGRGGEQYF
TGTGCCAGCATATTCCAAGGGCGGGGCGGTGAGCAGTACTTC
>many|-|TRBV2|TRBJ2-5
CASSSLRETQYF
TGTGCCAGCAGCTCGCTGAGGGAGACCCAGTACTTC
>many|-|TRBV6-1|TRBJ1-2
CASSEAGFDYYGYTF
TGTGCCAGCAGTGAAGCAGGGTTCGACTACTATGGCTACACCTTC
>-|TRBD2|TRBV6-2/TRBV6-3|TRBJ2-5
CASSHSRGSPQETQYF
TGTGCCAGCAGTCACTCACGCGGGAGCCCACAAGAGACCCAGTACTTC
>many|TRBD2|TRBV6-1|TRBJ2-3
CASSYTSGVRTDTQYF
TGTGCCAGCAGTTATACAAGCGGGGTCCGCACAGATACGCAGTATTTT
>many|TRBD2|TRBV6-1|TRBJ2-3
CASRAGTSGTDTQYF
TGTGCCAGCAGGGCCGGGACTAGCGGGACAGATACGCAGTATTTT
>-|-|TRBV2|TRBJ2-4
CASSELGAGPGNIQYF
TGTGCCAGCAGCGAACTAGGTGCGGGGCCGGGAAACATTCAGTACTTC
>many|-|TRBV6-6|TRBJ1-3
CASSYSIRGSGNTIYF
TGTGCCAGCAGTTACTCGATTAGGGGATCTGGAAACACCATATATTTT
>many|-|TRBV4-1|TRBJ1-2
CASSQQGFLYGYTF
TGCGCCAGCAGCCAACAGGGATTTCTCTATGGCTACACCTTC
>many|-|TRBV6-6|TRBJ1-6
CASSYSTGSPLHF
TGTGCCAGCAGTTACTCTACGGGTTCACCCCTCCACTTT
>many|-|TRBV4-1|TRBJ1-1
CASSQDWGQVNTEAFF
TGCGCCAGCAGCCAAGATTGGGGGCAGGTGAACACTGAAGCTTTCTTT
>many|-|TRBV27|TRBJ2-3
CASSSHGTDTQYF
TGTGCCAGCAGTTCCCACGGCACAGATACGCAGTATTTT
>few|-|TRBV18|TRBJ1-1
CASSPGRLNTEAFF
TGTGCCAGCTCACCTGGACGGTTGAACACTGAAGCTTTCTTT
>few|TRBD2|TRBV29-1|TRBJ2-1
CSATAGGQYNEQFF
TGCAGCGCTACGGCGGGGGGGCAGTACAATGAGCAGTTCTTC
>-|TRBD2|TRBV7-6|TRBJ2-1
CASSYAGGRKNKEQFF
TGTGCCAGCAGCTATGCTGGCGGGAGAAAAAACAAGGAGCAGTTCTTC
>many|-|TRBV7-9|TRBJ2-2
CASSRFLEGTGELFF
TGTGCCAGCAGCCGGTTTTTGGAGGGAACCGGGGAGCTGTTTTTT
>-|-|TRBV27|TRBJ2-3
CASSPKWNSGYTDTQYF
TGTGCCAGCAGTCCGAAATGGAATAGCGGATACACAGATACGCAGTATTTT
>-|-|TRBV3-1|TRBJ2-6
CASSQGFTSGANVLTF
TGTGCCAGCAGCCAAGGATTCACTTCTGGGGCCAACGTCCTGACTTTC
>few|-|TRBV19|TRBJ2-3
CASKGHPGPDTQYF
TGTGCCAGTAAGGGACACCCGGGCCCAGATACGCAGTATTTT
>many|TRBD1|TRBV28|TRBJ1-5
CASRGRGHWGQPQHF
TGTGCCAGCCGGGGCAGGGGGCATTGGGGTCAGCCCCAGCATTTT
>many|-|TRBV18|TRBJ1-1
CASSLAKTGTKEAFF
TGTGCCAGCTCACTTGCGAAGACAGGTACTAAGGAAGCTTTCTTT
>few|TRBD2|TRBV19|TRBJ2-3
CASSIVSGGTDTQYF
TGTGCCAGTAGTATAGTTAGCGGGGGCACAGATACGCAGTATTTT